This T cell receptor (beta chain) was observed in a study of tumor-infiltrating lymphocytes in localized non-small cell lung cancer (dated by TCRdb to the early 2020s). Looking at the study overall: The cohort covered several histologies, both smokers and never-smokers, and patients whose samples were collected after neoadjuvant chemotherapy. Resected tumor tissue and uninvolved lung tissue described as non-adjacent to the tumor were contributed by each patient, with both tissues obtained from the same patient. A total of about 59 patients were part of the paired comparison of immunoSEQ T-cell fraction between tumor and uninvolved lung. The overall ICON cohort was composed of approximately 150 surgical patients with localized non-small cell lung cancer whose tumors were resected. Alongside flow cytometry, multiplex immunofluorescence, RNA-seq, exome sequencing and proteomics, TCR sequencing was applied to the same patients as one of several integrated assays.

With respect to this clone: No cognate antigen has been identified for it. No qualities accompany the bases; no much larger clone lies one base away.

TCR sequencing with the immunoSEQ assay provided the T-cell fraction in tumor and uninvolved lung tissue. The source study handled its data this way. In the survival analysis, patients were divided into a high T-cell fraction group (upper tertile) and a low T-cell fraction group (lower two tertiles), and the two groups were compared using a log-rank test. A signed-rank test was used to test differences in T-cell fraction between paired tumor and uninvolved lung samples. This immuneACCESS table, as held by TCRdb, lists in-frame sequences with V and J called but not all clones. Of the missing ones, under half trace to an unresolved V gene in checked studies; the others have no known cause. That table gives V, J and clone size, and the DNA gave D and trimming. The sample table lists 12,000 to 15,000 clones, approximately 80% of them with a count of one. The ten largest clones represent approximately 2.6% of the sample.

ICON enrollment began in early 2016, and the last patient was enrolled in 2018. Fresh tumor and matched uninvolved tissue for in-depth immune analyses, including TCR sequencing, were collected from a subcohort of 76 patients. TCR sequencing was performed on DNA isolated from bulk tissue, without cell sorting. After removal of 4 bases from V and 6 bases from J, the junction retains 22 bases not matched to a gene. The germline V gene specifies LGHNA as CDR1 and YSLEER as CDR2. Spanning cysteine to phenylalanine, the CDR3 consists of 21 amino acids. The CDR3 DNA has 63 bases and is translated from base 1. The paper's findings and limits, for the study overall: Because assay coverage varied across patients depending on available tissue quantity, TCR sequencing was performed for only a subset of the cohort. Recurrence-free survival showed no association with tumor T-cell fraction from TCR sequencing (p = 0.61). TCRbeta sequencing supported higher T cell infiltration in tumors than in uninvolved lung tissue, consistent with immunofluorescence CD3 counts. Because different assays used different pieces of the same tissue, technical variation could not be distinguished from intratumor heterogeneity. No difference in TCR-derived T-cell fraction was observed between the flow cytometry-defined immunotypes IM1 (good prognosis) and IM2 (poor prognosis).

The V and J segments used are TRBV4-3 and TRBJ1-3; TRBD1 fits 12 bases in the junction. The source of this sequence is a human donor with non-small cell lung cancer. Sequencing was performed on lung tumor tissue. Read as DNA, the sequence is TGCGCCAGCAGCCGAAAGTGGGGGACAGGGGGCGAAATAGAGTTTTCAAACACCATATATTTT. Translated, it gives CASSRKWGTGGEIEFSNTIYF.